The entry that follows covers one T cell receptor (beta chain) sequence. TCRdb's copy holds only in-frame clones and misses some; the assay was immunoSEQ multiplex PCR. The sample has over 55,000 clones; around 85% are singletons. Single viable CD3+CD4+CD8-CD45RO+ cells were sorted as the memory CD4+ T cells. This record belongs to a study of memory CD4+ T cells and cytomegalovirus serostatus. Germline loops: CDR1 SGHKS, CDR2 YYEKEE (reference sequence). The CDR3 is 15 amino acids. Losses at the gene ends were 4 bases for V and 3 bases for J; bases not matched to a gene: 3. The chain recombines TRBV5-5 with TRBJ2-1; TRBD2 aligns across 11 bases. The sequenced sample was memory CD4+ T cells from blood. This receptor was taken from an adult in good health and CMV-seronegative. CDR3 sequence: CASSVGTSGYNEQFF. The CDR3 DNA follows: TGTGCCAGCAGCGTCGGGACTAGCGGCTACAATGAGCAGTTCTTC.